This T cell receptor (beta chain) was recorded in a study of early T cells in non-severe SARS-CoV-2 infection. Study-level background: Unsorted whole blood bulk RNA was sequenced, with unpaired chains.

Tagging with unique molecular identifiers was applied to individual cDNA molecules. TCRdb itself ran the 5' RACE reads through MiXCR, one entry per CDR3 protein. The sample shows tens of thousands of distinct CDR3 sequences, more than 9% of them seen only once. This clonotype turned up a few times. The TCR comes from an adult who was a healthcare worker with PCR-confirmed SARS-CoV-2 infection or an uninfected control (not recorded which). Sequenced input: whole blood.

CDR3 nucleotides: TGCAGCGTTGAGGGGGTTGAGGAGACCCAGTACTTC. The encoded protein is CSVEGVEETQYF. This chain joins TRBV29-1 and TRBJ2-5; the D gene could be TRBD1 or TRBD2 (5 bases each). This CDR3 is 12 amino acids long. Germline lookup yields CDR1 SQVTM and CDR2 ANQGSEA. Trimming shortened V by 3 bases and J by 5 bases, and 10 bases separated the two germline ends. The whole variable domain, filled in from reference TRBV29-1 and TRBJ2-5, reads SAVISQKPSRDICQRGTSLTIQCQVDSQVTMMFWYRQQPGQSLTLIATANQGSEATYESGFVIDKFPISRPNLTFSTLTVSNMSPEDSSIYLCSVEGVEETQYFGPGTRLLVL.